This T cell receptor (beta chain) is from a study of blood T cells in healthy people across ages. Findings of the study overall: It was held that the diversity estimates obtained from one million T cells were underestimates.

V lost 0 bases and J 5 bases, leaving 11 bases between the germline ends. Germline CDR1 reads SEHNR; CDR2 reads FQNEAQ (reference sequence). CDR3 length: 16 residues. As regards this clonotype: Antigen specificity is unknown.

A J-beta primer mix and a sample-barcoded 5' primer were used in a second PCR of about 7 to 11 cycles. Researchers report that each sample yielded at least 2.5 million CDR3-containing paired-end reads. From the 5' RACE reads, TCRdb called clonotypes with MiXCR, one entry per CDR3 protein. The repertoire holds hundreds of thousands of distinct CDR3 sequences, with 25% as singletons. The sample was also reused in another study, on T cells of mothers and their children.

This chain uses TRBV7-9 with TRBJ1-6; D remains unclear. The specimen sequenced was blood. This sequence was found in a boy younger than 18 in good health. The DNA of the CDR3 is TGTGCCAGCAGCTTAGCCCCAGGTCTTGATAATTCACCCCTCCACTTT. Its protein product is CASSLAPGLDNSPLHF.